This entry features one T cell receptor (beta chain) sequence. The sample originates from a study of blood T cell repertoires in COVID-19. V dropped 4 bases and J dropped 2 bases, with 15 bases sitting between them. CDR3 size: 15 residues. The germline gives CDR1 SGHAT, CDR2 FQNNGV. Sequencing used immunoSEQ multiplex PCR; TCRdb keeps in-frame clones, though not all of them. The table lists 150,000 or so clones, roughly 84% of them singletons, with roughly 13% in the top ten. Residents of 24 US areas, aged roughly 18 to 89 years, made up the participants. The chain carries TRBV11-2 and TRBJ2-7; possibly TRBD1 for D (5 bases). The source material was PBMCs or T cells enriched from blood (not recorded which). The sequence was collected from a woman aged 55-70 years who had recovered from COVID-19. CDR3 sequence reads: CASSSRQPTTYEQYF. The CDR3 bases are TGTGCCAGCAGCTCGCGACAGCCAACTACCTACGAGCAGTACTTC.